These 32 T cell receptor beta chains share one sample of origin, sequenced in a study of T-cell reconstitution after alpha-beta-depleted transplantation in children (dated by TCRdb to 2016 to 2017). Sample treatment or condition, as interpreted from the label and publication: allogeneic hematopoietic cell transplantation with graft depleted of TCRalphabeta T cells and CD19 B cells. Library prep was done by PCR. The sample was run on an Illumina HiSeq 2500. TCR library preparation used molecular barcoding, with unique molecular identifiers applied to normalize quantification of the TCRbeta repertoire. TCRdb trimmed the raw reads at Q25, called clones with MiXCR and kept productive beta chains. Identical CDR3 protein sequences are pooled into one entry, listed with their most common genes and DNA. The sample includes 65,000 to 85,000 distinct CDR3 sequences, with roughly 10% observed a single time. The top ten hold roughly an eighth of the sample.

Sequencing was performed on PBMCs, taken before TCRalphabeta/CD19-depleted stem cell transplant. Receptors originate from a boy younger than 18 with acute myeloid leukemia, due to receive a stem cell transplant.

This clonotype was seen ten or more times. V usage is TRBV7-9 and J usage is TRBJ2-3, with 15 bases matching TRBD2. V lost 10 bases and J lost 2; bases outside the gene matches: 16. Germline V gene data show CDR1 as SEHNR and CDR2 as FQNEAQ (reference sequence). This CDR3 contains 19 residues. CDR3 amino acids: CATSKGGLAGGNSTDTQYF. The CDR3 DNA is TGTGCCACCTCGAAGGGGGGACTAGCGGGGGGCAACTCCACAGATACGCAGTATTTT.

The table lists this clonotype with many counts. J is TRBJ1-5 and V is TRBV12-3 or TRBV12-4, with D perhaps matching TRBD1 (5 bases). CDR3 length equals 16 residues. The ends were cut back, 6 bases at V and 9 bases at J, with 24 bases in the middle. CDR3 DNA: TGTGCCAGCAGCACCCATAGTGGGGGGGTTCTAGTGCCCCAGCATTTT. Translated, it gives CASSTHSGGVLVPQHF.

As concerns this clonotype: A much larger clonotype is one base distant, so this may be a read error. The chain couples TRBV20-1 to TRBJ2-1; TRBD1 aligns across 8 bases. Germline assignment: CDR1 DFQATT and CDR2 SNEGSKA (reference sequence). The CDR3 sequence is 17 residues long. The CDR3 DNA sequence: TGCTGTGCAACCATGCTCGGACAGGGTAAGATGTTGAATGAGCAGTTCTTC. Translating gives CCATMLGQGKMLNEQFF.

This clonotype has more than one count but fewer than ten. The chain couples TRBV6-5 to TRBJ2-1; 9 bases fit TRBD2. Germline V gene lookup returns CDR1 MNHEY and CDR2 SVGAGI. The CDR3 covers 18 residues. V was pared by 0 bases and J by 4 bases, with 10 bases of the junction left unmatched. The CDR3 loop is CASSYSTSGTSRYNEQFF. CDR3 nucleotide sequence: TGTGCCAGCAGTTACTCTACATCCGGGACTAGCAGGTACAATGAGCAGTTCTTC.

This clonotype was seen repeatedly, ten times or more. The V call is TRBV19, the J call TRBJ1-6; tentative D call: TRBD1 (5 bases). The CDR3 is 15 amino acids. V was shortened by 7 bases and J by 3 bases, with 13 bases between the two germline ends. The germline gives CDR1 LNHDA, CDR2 SQIVND (reference sequence). CDR3 amino acids: CASTPGLFYNSPLHF. In DNA, the CDR3 is TGTGCCAGTACTCCGGGACTGTTCTATAATTCACCCCTCCACTTT. Complete variable domain (other parts from reference TRBV19 and TRBJ1-6): DGGITQSPKYLFRKEGQNVTLSCEQNLNHDAMYWYRQDPGQGLRLIYYSQIVNDFQKGDIAEGYSVSREKKESFPLTVTSAQKNPTAFYLCASTPGLFYNSPLHFGNGTRLTVT.

Only a few counts were recorded for this clonotype. This chain uses TRBV7-3 with TRBJ2-3; 8 bases fit TRBD2. The junction had 9 bases not matched to a gene; V was cut back by 1 base and J by 0 bases. This CDR3 comprises 18 residues. Germline lookup yields CDR1 SGHTA and CDR2 FQGTGA. CDR3 bases: TGTGCCAGCAGCTTAATATGGTCCACTAGCGGTAGCACAGATACGCAGTATTTT. Translating gives CASSLIWSTSGSTDTQYF.

This clonotype appeared many times. The chain has TRBV12-3 or TRBV12-4 and TRBJ2-7; D perhaps matches TRBD1 (5 bases). The ends were cut back, 3 bases at V and 5 bases at J, with 11 bases in the middle. The CDR3 spans 13 residues. The CDR3 region has the DNA TGTGCCAGCAGTTTGGGCAGGGCGGACGAGCAGTACTTC. The encoded protein is CASSLGRADEQYF.

This clonotype was counted many times. This chain uses TRBV29-1 with TRBJ2-2; TRBD2 aligns across 9 bases. The CDR3 has 14 amino acids. Looked up from germline, CDR1 is SQVTM and CDR2 is ANQGSEA. V dropped 7 bases and J dropped 4; count of bases not matched to a gene: 7. The CDR3 here is CSAATSGSTGELFF. CDR3 bases: TGCAGCGCCGCCACTAGCGGGTCCACCGGGGAGCTGTTTTTT.

This clonotype has ten or more counts. The V and J genes are TRBV27 and TRBJ2-2; D remains unclear. The CDR3 covers 12 residues. V was trimmed by 5 bases and J by 8 bases, leaving 9 bases between them. Germline V gives CDR1 MNHEY, CDR2 SMNVEV (reference sequence). The CDR3 DNA follows: TGTGCCAGCAGTCTTCAGGAAGGGGAGCTGTTTTTT. This encodes CASSLQEGELFF.

This clonotype was found a few times. The chain has TRBV19 and TRBJ2-1, with D hard to call. Trimming stripped 3 bases from V and 0 bases from J, with 9 bases between. CDR1 is LNHDA and CDR2 is SQIVND in the germline V gene (reference sequence). This CDR3 region has 15 residues. CDR3 amino acids: CASSIRRSSYNEQFF. The CDR3, as DNA: TGTGCCAGTAGTATCCGCCGCAGCTCCTACAATGAGCAGTTCTTC.

This clonotype has ten or more counts. The J gene is TRBJ1-5, the V gene TRBV14, with 9 bases identical to TRBD1. Losses at the gene ends were 4 bases for V and 10 bases for J; bases not matched to a gene: 5. The CDR3 consists of 13 residues. Germline CDR1 SGHDN, CDR2 FVKESK. DNA for the CDR3: TGTGCCAGCAGCCTGACAGGGGGAGACCCCCAGCATTTT. This gives the protein CASSLTGGDPQHF. The full variable domain, rest sourced from reference TRBV14 and TRBJ1-5, is EAGVTQFPSHSVIEKGQTVTLRCDPISGHDNLYWYRRVMGKEIKFLLHFVKESKQDESGMPNNRFLAERTGGTYSTLKVQPAELEDSGVYFCASSLTGGDPQHFGDGTRLSIL.

The sample holds many counts of this clonotype. This chain uses TRBV4-2 with TRBJ2-7, with TRBD1 as a possible D gene (5 bases). Germline V CDR1 and CDR2: LGHNA, YNFKEQ. V was pared by 0 bases and J by 1 base, with 7 bases between. The length of the CDR3 is 14 residues. The CDR3 spells CASSQERGSYEQYF. For the CDR3, the DNA is TGTGCCAGCAGCCAAGAAAGGGGTTCCTACGAGCAGTACTTC.

This clonotype came up many times. This chain's CDR3 is CSAPFRGGTEAFF. The CDR3 coding sequence is TGCAGTGCTCCCTTTAGGGGGGGCACTGAAGCTTTCTTT. This sequence joins TRBV20-1 and TRBJ1-1, with D perhaps TRBD1 (6 bases). Germline CDR1 and CDR2: DFQATT and SNEGSKA (reference sequence). The length of the CDR3 is 13 residues. V gave up 5 bases and J gave up 4 bases, with 14 bases separating them.

At least ten counts were recorded for this clonotype. This chain links TRBV29-1 with TRBJ1-1, with D unresolved. The CDR3 runs to 14 residues. V dropped 8 bases and J dropped 1 base, with 17 bases sitting between them. Germline loops: CDR1 SQVTM, CDR2 ANQGSEA. CDR3 nucleotide sequence: TGCAGCTTCTGGAGTTCAGCTCGGAACACTGAAGCTTTCTTT. This sequence encodes CSFWSSARNTEAFF.

There are many counts of this clonotype. The chain carries TRBV29-1 and TRBJ1-4; possible D gene TRBD1, 6 bases. Trimming took 5 bases from V and 4 from J, leaving 23 bases between them. The germline gives CDR1 SQVTM, CDR2 ANQGSEA. The CDR3 totals 17 residues. The CDR3 is CSVSFGQGSLSNEKLFF. Written as DNA, the CDR3 is TGCAGCGTTTCCTTTGGGCAGGGGAGTTTGAGTAATGAAAAACTGTTTTTT.

This chain links TRBV28 with TRBJ1-4; D call uncertain. CDR3 length equals 13 residues. V gave up 11 bases and J gave up 10 bases, with 20 bases separating them. CDR1 is MDHEN, CDR2 SYDVKM, per germline. The DNA of the CDR3 is TGTGCCGCGGGAGACCCGCGGCACCTAAAACTGTTTTTT. Encoded protein: CAAGDPRHLKLFF.

In this sample, this clonotype turned up many times. The chain carries TRBV27 and TRBJ2-7, with 11 nucleotides matching TRBD2. The CDR3 length is 15 residues. The ends lost 2 bases at V and 4 bases at J; junction bases unmatched: 4. The germline V gene encodes CDR1 MNHEY and CDR2 SMNVEV (reference sequence). CDR3 residues: CASSLQLAGGYEQYF. As DNA, the CDR3 is TGTGCCAGCAGTTTACAGCTAGCGGGGGGTTACGAGCAGTACTTC.

This clonotype was seen many times. The chain links TRBV6-2 or TRBV6-3 to TRBJ2-7, with D possibly being TRBD2 (5 bases). CDR3 length equals 15 residues. Deletions cut 5 bases from V and 0 bases from J, with 14 bases between. Looked up from germline, CDR1 is MNHEY and CDR2 is SVGEGT. The CDR3 nucleotides are TGTGCCAGCAGTCAACCCAAGCGGTACTCCTACGAGCAGTACTTC. Its protein is CASSQPKRYSYEQYF.

This clonotype was seen repeatedly, ten times or more. The chain links TRBV7-3 to TRBJ2-7, with TRBD1 identical over 9 bases. Unmatched junction bases numbered 10, after V lost 2 bases and J lost 5 bases. The CDR3 runs 16 residues. The V gene's germline CDR1 is SGHTA and CDR2 FQGTGA. Written as DNA, the CDR3 is TGTGCCAGCAGCTTATCAACGGACAGGGGTGGGGACGAGCAGTACTTC. Translation: CASSLSTDRGGDEQYF. The entire variable domain, with the rest obtained from reference TRBV7-3 and TRBJ2-7, is as follows: GAGVSQTPSNKVTEKGKYVELRCDPISGHTALYWYRQSLGQGPEFLIYFQGTGAADDSGLPNDRFFAVRPEGSVSTLKIQRTERGDSAVYLCASSLSTDRGGDEQYFGPGTRLTVT.

This clonotype was seen ten or more times. This chain joins TRBV6-4 and TRBJ2-5, with D tentatively TRBD1 (5 bases). Germline-derived CDR1 and CDR2 are MRHNA and SNTAGT. The CDR3 runs to 13 residues. V was clipped by 4 bases and J by 6 bases, with 12 bases between them. The CDR3 sequence: CASSVDSAKTQYF. In DNA form, the CDR3 reads TGTGCCAGCAGTGTAGACAGTGCGAAGACCCAGTACTTC.

This clonotype was recorded at least ten times. This chain links TRBV27 with TRBJ2-7; TRBD1 matches at 7 bases. Unmatched junction bases numbered 4, after V lost 8 bases and J lost 0 bases. The germline CDR1 and CDR2 sequences are MNHEY and SMNVEV (reference sequence). This CDR3 has 13 residues. CDR3 sequence (DNA): TGTGCCAGCCGCAGACAGGGCTCCTACGAGCAGTACGTC. It specifies CASRRQGSYEQYV.

This clonotype was detected ten times or more. The chain employs TRBV27 and TRBJ2-3, with 12 nucleotides matching TRBD1. The V segment lost 3 bases and the J segment 8 bases; nucleotides outside the gene matches: 9. The germline V gene encodes CDR1 MNHEY and CDR2 SMNVEV (reference sequence). The CDR3 sequence is 16 residues long. CDR3 in DNA: TGTGCCAGCAGTTTCTGGGGGGACAGGGGGCGAGGTACGCAGTATTTT. Amino acids: CASSFWGDRGRGTQYF.

This clonotype has at least ten counts. The rearrangement joins TRBV7-3 to TRBJ1-1; D possibly corresponds to TRBD1 (6 bases). CDR1 is SGHTA and CDR2 is FQGTGA in the germline V gene. The CDR3 has 15 residues. V lost 5 bases to trimming and J lost 4 bases, with 17 bases between them. In DNA form, the CDR3 reads TGTGCCAGCAGCATAGAACCCGGGACACCCACTGAAGCTTTCTTT. It is translated as CASSIEPGTPTEAFF.

This clonotype showed up many times. The rearrangement joins TRBV2 to TRBJ1-5, with D perhaps matching TRBD1 (6 bases). Trimming took 6 bases from V and 4 from J, leaving 7 bases between them. CDR1 is SNHLY, CDR2 FYNNEI, per germline. This CDR3 is 12 amino acids long. CDR3 nucleotide sequence: TGTGCCAGCAGACAGGGTAATCAGCCCCAGCATTTT. Translating it yields CASRQGNQPQHF.

This clonotype was observed many times. J is TRBJ1-1 and V is TRBV10-3; unclear D gene. The CDR3 is 15 residues long. CDR1 is ENHRY, CDR2 SYGVKD, per germline. With 5 bases removed from V and 0 bases from J, the gap between germline ends came to 13 bases. CDR3 sequence (DNA): TGTGCCATCAGTTCGGACGGACCTATGAACACTGAAGCTTTCTTT. Translating gives CAISSDGPMNTEAFF.

This clonotype was counted at least ten times. V usage is TRBV10-3 and J usage is TRBJ2-7; 13 positions agree with TRBD2. The CDR3 is made up of 19 amino acids. V lost 0 bases to trimming and J lost 2 bases; unmatched junction nucleotides: 10. Germline loops: CDR1 ENHRY, CDR2 SYGVKD. CDR3 sequence: CAISESSGTSGMQTYEQYF. The CDR3 coding sequence is TGTGCCATCAGTGAGTCTTCCGGGACTAGCGGGATGCAGACCTACGAGCAGTACTTC.

This clonotype was detected ten times or more. The chain links TRBV5-1 to TRBJ2-6; D possibly corresponds to TRBD2 (6 bases). Trimming shortened V by 4 bases and J by 5 bases, and 10 bases separated the two germline ends. The CDR3 covers 14 residues. Germline V gives CDR1 SGHRS, CDR2 YFSETQ. The CDR3 DNA reads as TGCGCCAGCAGCATGGAGGGTAGGGCCAACGTCCTGACTTTC. It codes for CASSMEGRANVLTF.

Many counts were recorded for this clonotype. The rearrangement joins TRBV10-3 to TRBJ1-4, with D possibly matching TRBD1 (6 bases). Germline V CDR1 and CDR2: ENHRY, SYGVKD. The CDR3 is 14 residues long. V was cut by 8 bases and J by 8 bases, with 18 bases left in between. CDR3 residues: CAIGGTKEQEKLFF. In DNA form, the CDR3 reads TGTGCCATCGGAGGGACAAAGGAGCAGGAAAAACTGTTTTTT.

This clonotype was detected ten times or more. This chain joins TRBV11-2 and TRBJ2-2; no clear D gene. The CDR3 consists of 16 residues. Trimming removed 1 base at V and 0 bases at J, with 9 bases between. Germline CDR1 reads SGHAT; CDR2 reads FQNNGV. In DNA, the CDR3 is TGTGCCAGCAGCTTAGGGCTCTGGACGAACACCGGGGAGCTGTTTTTT. It encodes CASSLGLWTNTGELFF. The full variable domain, its missing parts supplied by reference TRBV11-2 and TRBJ2-2, is EAGVAQSPRYKIIEKRQSVAFWCNPISGHATLYWYQQILGQGPKLLIQFQNNGVVDDSQLPKDRFSAERLKGVDSTLKIQPAKLEDSAVYLCASSLGLWTNTGELFFGEGSRLTVL.

With regard to this clonotype: A read error is possible here, since a much larger clone lies one base away. This chain links TRBV20-1 with TRBJ2-5, with TRBD2 matching over 13 bases. This CDR3 is 17 amino acids long. Germline V gives CDR1 DFQATT, CDR2 SNEGSKA (reference sequence). The CDR3 DNA is TGCTGTGCTAATCTCCCAGGGGGACTAGCGGGACAAGAGACCCAGTACTTC. Amino acid sequence: CCANLPGGLAGQETQYF.

This clonotype was seen many times. CDR3 loop: CSAQPSGSYEQYF. The CDR3 nucleotides read TGCAGTGCTCAACCTAGCGGCTCCTACGAGCAGTACTTC. This chain joins TRBV20-1 and TRBJ2-7, with 7 bases aligning to TRBD2. The CDR3 has 13 residues. Germline loops: CDR1 DFQATT, CDR2 SNEGSKA (reference sequence). Trimming at V came to 5 bases and at J to 0 bases, leaving 4 bases not matched to a gene.

In its sample, this clonotype was seen many times. This sequence joins TRBV5-5 and TRBJ2-5; D is unclear. V was pared by 1 base and J by 3 bases, with 4 bases between. CDR3 length equals 12 residues. Germline values: CDR1 SGHKS, CDR2 YYEKEE (reference sequence). CDR3 coding DNA: TGTGCCAGCAGCTTGTGGGAAGAGACCCAGTACTTC. Translating gives CASSLWEETQYF.